This T cell receptor (beta chain) was identified during a study of beta chain features in type 1 diabetes. Across the study: The number of sorted cells examined across all samples was 107,917,701. Study findings and constraints: Within each of all four CD4+ subsets, Type 1 diabetes patients had TCRB CDR3s that were moderately but significantly shorter. Equally in patients and controls, PCR might preferentially amplify shorter templates.

As regards this clone: What it recognizes is unknown.

Cell sorting via CD45RO/CCR7/CD25/CD127/CD95/CD27 was performed to obtain CD4+ naive, central memory, regulatory and stem cell-like memory cells. Expressed TCRB transcripts were sequenced because the entire RNA isolate underwent reverse transcription. Method: immunoSEQ multiplex PCR; TCRdb's copy keeps in-frame clones and lacks some. The sample includes 350,000 to 400,000 clones, around 16% seen only once; the top ten take approximately 0.019%. The CDR3 is 10 residues long. After removal of 11 bases from V and 9 bases from J, the junction contained 5 bases not matched to a gene. Germline V gene lookup returns CDR1 SEHNR and CDR2 FQNEAQ (reference sequence).

This chain links TRBV7-9 with TRBJ2-3; 7 nucleotides align to TRBD1. This TCR derives from a woman between 18 and 30 years old in good health. Specimen: naive CD4+ T cells from blood. This CDR3 reads CAGQTGTQYF. The CDR3 DNA reads TGTGCCGGTCAGACAGGGACGCAGTATTTT.